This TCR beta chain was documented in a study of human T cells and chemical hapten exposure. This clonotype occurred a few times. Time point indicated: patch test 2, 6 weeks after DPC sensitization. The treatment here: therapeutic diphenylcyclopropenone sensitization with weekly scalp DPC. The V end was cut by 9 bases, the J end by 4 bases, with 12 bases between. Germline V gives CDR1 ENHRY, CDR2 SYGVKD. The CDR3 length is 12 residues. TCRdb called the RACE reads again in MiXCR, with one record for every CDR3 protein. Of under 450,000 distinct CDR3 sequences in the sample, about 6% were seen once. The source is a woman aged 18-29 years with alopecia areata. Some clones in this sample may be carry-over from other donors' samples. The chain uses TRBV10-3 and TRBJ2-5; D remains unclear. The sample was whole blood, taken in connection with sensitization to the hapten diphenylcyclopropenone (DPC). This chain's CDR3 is CAISSGGETQYF. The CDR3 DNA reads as TGTGCCATTAGCTCTGGCGGAGAGACCCAGTACTTC.